Presented here are 9 T cell receptor beta chains from one specimen sequenced in a study of coeliac disease. Sequencing was performed with immunoSEQ multiplex PCR; in TCRdb, only in-frame clones are kept and a portion is missing. In the table there are around 4,500 clones, 62% of which are singletons. The sequenced sample was intraepithelial lymphocytes from the gut. Every receptor here comes from a woman aged 18 to 35 with active celiac disease.

The genes are TRBV9 and TRBJ2-7, with TRBD1 matching over 8 bases. The V and J ends lost 3 bases and 6 bases, in that order; junction bases with no gene match: 8. In germline, CDR1 is SGDLS, CDR2 YYNGEE. This CDR3 is 14 amino acids long. CDR3 DNA: TGTGCCAGCAGCGATGGACAGGGTCACGGCGAGCAGTACTTC. This translates into CASSDGQGHGEQYF.

The chain couples TRBV9 to TRBJ2-2; D is uncertain. The length of the CDR3 is 14 residues. Germline-derived CDR1 and CDR2 are SGDLS and YYNGEE. The V end was cut by 1 base, the J end by 6 bases, with 10 bases between. CDR3 DNA: TGTGCCAGCAGCGTAAGCCTAGTCCCCGGGGAGCTGTTTTTT. Translation gives CASSVSLVPGELFF.

By proportion, this clone is large (0.1 to 1%). The CDR3 reads CASRGGNPSYNEQFF. As DNA, the CDR3 is TGTGCCAGCAGGGGGGGGAATCCATCCTACAATGAGCAGTTCTTC. This chain joins TRBV5-4 and TRBJ2-1; 7 nucleotides align to TRBD2. J gave up 1 base and V 5 bases, and 6 bases lay outside the gene matches. CDR1 is SGHNT and CDR2 is YYREEE in the germline V gene (reference sequence). This CDR3 region has 15 residues.

This sequence joins TRBV27 and TRBJ2-7; TRBD2 aligns across 10 bases. Trimming took 4 bases from V and 3 from J; bases not matched to a gene: 15. CDR1 and CDR2 (germline): MNHEY, SMNVEV (reference sequence). The CDR3 runs to 18 residues. CDR3 residues: CASSSGPPSGSSGYEQYF. The CDR3 DNA sequence: TGTGCCAGCAGTTCGGGGCCCCCTAGCGGGAGTTCAGGCTACGAGCAGTACTTC.

The chain links TRBV10-3 to TRBJ2-5; TRBD1 matches 8 bases. This CDR3 region has 16 residues. V trimming: 4 bases; J trimming: 5 bases; junction bases outside the gene matches: 12. Looked up from germline, CDR1 is ENHRY and CDR2 is SYGVKD. The CDR3 spells CAISVGWRTGHETQYF. The CDR3 DNA follows: TGTGCCATCAGTGTAGGCTGGAGGACAGGGCACGAGACCCAGTACTTC.

The V and J genes are TRBV28 and TRBJ2-7; D remains unclear. There are 17 residues in the CDR3. Trimming stripped 4 bases from V and 6 bases from J, with 25 bases between. Looked up from germline, CDR1 is MDHEN and CDR2 is SYDVKM. CDR3 residues: CASSSQRGEGPFSEQYF. CDR3 DNA sequence: TGTGCCAGCAGTTCCCAACGTGGAGAAGGCCCGTTCAGCGAGCAGTACTTC.

This clone occurred once. The chain employs TRBV28 and TRBJ2-2, with 8 bases lining up with TRBD2. V gave up 6 bases and J gave up 6 bases; unmatched junction bases: 12. Germline CDR1 is MDHEN and CDR2 is SYDVKM. CDR3 length: 16 residues. CDR3 amino acids: CASRPRESGRAGELFF. CDR3 bases: TGTGCCAGCAGACCTCGGGAGAGCGGGAGAGCCGGGGAGCTGTTTTTT.

This clone has a handful of counts. The genes are TRBV29-1 and TRBJ2-7; possible D gene TRBD1, 7 bases. The germline CDR1 and CDR2 sequences are SQVTM and ANQGSEA. V was pared by 4 bases and J by 3 bases, with 13 bases between. The CDR3 is 13 amino acids. The DNA of the CDR3 is TGCAGCGTTGGGACAGGAGGGGACTACGAGCAGTACTTC. Its protein product is CSVGTGGDYEQYF.

By sample fraction, this clone is medium-sized. V gene TRBV7-9 combines with J gene TRBJ1-1; D is unresolved. Trimming pared 5 bases from V and 1 base from J, leaving 20 bases between. The CDR3 covers 17 residues. Germline CDR1 and CDR2: SEHNR and FQNEAQ (reference sequence). Written as DNA, the CDR3 is TGTGCCAGCAGCCTGGGCCCCCCGTGGTACTCGAACACTGAAGCTTTCTTT. Its protein is CASSLGPPWYSNTEAFF. Using reference TRBV7-9 and TRBJ1-1 for the parts outside the CDR3, the full variable domain is DTGVSQNPRHKITKRGQNVTFRCDPISEHNRLYWYRQTLGQGPEFLTYFQNEAQLEKSRLLSDRFSAERPKGSFSTLEIQRTEQGDSAMYLCASSLGPPWYSNTEAFFGQGTRLTVV.